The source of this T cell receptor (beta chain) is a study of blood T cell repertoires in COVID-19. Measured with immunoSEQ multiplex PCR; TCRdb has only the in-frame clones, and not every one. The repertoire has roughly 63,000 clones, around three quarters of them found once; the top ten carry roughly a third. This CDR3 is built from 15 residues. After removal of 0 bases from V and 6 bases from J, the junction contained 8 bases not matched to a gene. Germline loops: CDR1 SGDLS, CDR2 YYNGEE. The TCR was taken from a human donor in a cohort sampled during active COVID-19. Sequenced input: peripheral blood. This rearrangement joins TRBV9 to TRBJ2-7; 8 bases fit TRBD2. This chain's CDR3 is CASSVDGRAFGEQYF. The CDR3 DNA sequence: TGTGCCAGCAGCGTAGACGGGAGGGCTTTCGGCGAGCAGTACTTC.